This T cell receptor beta chain is from a study of T cell responses to AZD1222 COVID-19 vaccine. Study-level background: Second-dose recipients at about 4 or about 12 weeks were treated as one pooled group. Study-level findings and limits: Vaccination with two AZD1222 doses was followed by a rise in Spike-specific TCR breadth and depth. Seropositive status at baseline applied to only five to seven AZD1222 recipients.

With 5 bases clipped from V and 4 bases from J, the junction kept 5 bases outside the gene matches. The CDR3 consists of 13 residues. Germline V gene data show CDR1 as GTSNPN and CDR2 as SVGIG (reference sequence). A word on this clone: Its antigen is still unknown.

This table comes from immunoSEQ multiplex PCR, and its TCRdb copy is limited to in-frame clones, with some not included. The sample consists of about 130,000 clones, nearly 95% of them appearing once. This TCR derives from an adult in good health. The chain combines TRBV30 with TRBJ1-2; 9 nucleotides match TRBD1. Material: peripheral blood, obtained on day 0 of AZD1222 vaccination. DNA of the CDR3: TGTGCCTGGCTATTGGACAGGGGCTATGGCTACACCTTC. It codes for CAWLLDRGYGYTF.